These 13 T cell receptor beta chains were sequenced from one sample in a study of T-cell memory formation after mild COVID-19. One entry per CDR3 protein, called by TCRdb with MiXCR from the 5' RACE reads. Of 100,000 to 150,000 distinct CDR3 sequences detected, 17% appear once; the ten largest clones hold around 4.8%. What was sequenced was PBMCs or a T cell subset sorted from them (not recorded which). The receptors come from a man younger than 35 who had mild COVID-19 (a few samples of this study predate the infection). Cell type and time point are not known.

This clonotype was counted ten times or more. The chain combines TRBV24-1 with TRBJ2-5; 8 positions agree with TRBD2. This CDR3 region has 16 residues. Germline V gene data show CDR1 as KGHDR and CDR2 as SFDVKD. The J segment lost 0 bases and the V segment lost 4 bases, leaving 6 bases of the junction unmatched. CDR3 sequence: CATSEGLLADQETQYF. CDR3 sequence (DNA): TGTGCCACCAGTGAGGGGTTACTAGCGGACCAAGAGACCCAGTACTTC.

This clonotype showed up just a few times. The V gene is TRBV20-1, the J gene TRBJ2-7, with D perhaps matching TRBD1 (6 bases). The CDR3 totals 12 residues. Trimming shortened V by 5 bases and J by 5 bases, and 13 bases separated the two germline ends. CDR1 and CDR2 from the germline V gene are DFQATT and SNEGSKA (reference sequence). The CDR3 bases are TGCAGTGCTTCCGGACAGCTAAACGAGCAGTACGTC. Its translation: CSASGQLNEQYV.

The genes are TRBV6-5 and TRBJ2-5; 11 nucleotides align to TRBD2. Per the germline V gene, CDR1 is MNHEY and CDR2 is SVGAGI. V was clipped by 8 bases and J by 5 bases; unmatched bases: 10. This CDR3 contains 15 residues. The CDR3 loop reads CASHNSGGAGETQYF. DNA for the CDR3: TGTGCCAGCCACAATAGCGGGGGGGCCGGGGAGACCCAGTACTTC.

The V and J genes are TRBV7-9 and TRBJ2-5; perhaps D is TRBD1 or TRBD2 (5 bases each). CDR1 and CDR2 (germline): SEHNR, FQNEAQ (reference sequence). CDR3 length: 15 residues. V gave up 7 bases and J gave up 5 bases, with 20 bases separating them. As DNA, the CDR3 is TGTGCCAGCACCCCTGGACCCGTGGGGGTTGAGACCCAGTACTTC. Its protein is CASTPGPVGVETQYF.

V gene TRBV6-2 or TRBV6-3 combines with J gene TRBJ2-3; TRBD1 matches at 7 bases. V lost 2 bases, J lost 1 base, and 3 bases stayed unmatched. CDR3 length: 15 residues. The germline V gene has CDR1 MNHEY and CDR2 SVGEGT. CDR3 loop: CASSYDRAGTDTQYF. As DNA, the CDR3 is TGTGCCAGCAGTTACGACAGGGCTGGCACAGATACGCAGTATTTT.

In its sample, this clonotype was seen a few times. The CDR3 DNA is TGTGCCAGCAGTTTAGAGGGGAGCTCCTATGAGCAGTACGTC. Residues: CASSLEGSSYEQYV. The chain carries TRBV12-3 or TRBV12-4 and TRBJ2-7; D assignment may be TRBD1 or TRBD2 (5 bases each). There are 14 residues in the CDR3.

The chain has TRBV15 and TRBJ2-7, with 9 bases that match TRBD1. The germline gives CDR1 LNHNV, CDR2 YYDKDF (reference sequence). The CDR3 totals 16 residues. The V gene end was trimmed by 3 bases and the J gene end by 5 bases; junction bases not matched to a gene: 11. The CDR3: CATSRTPGQGIHEQYF. CDR3 nucleotide sequence: TGTGCCACCAGCAGGACTCCGGGACAGGGAATTCACGAGCAGTACTTC.

Only a few counts were recorded for this clonotype. V and J are TRBV6-2 or TRBV6-3 and TRBJ2-1; no clear D. Trimming took off 6 bases at V and 6 bases at J, with 18 bases between the two ends. The CDR3 sequence is 15 residues long. Germline V gene lookup returns CDR1 MNHEY and CDR2 SVGEGT. The CDR3 loop is CASSYPPSTSNEQFF. In DNA form, the CDR3 reads TGTGCCAGCAGCTACCCACCTTCTACAAGCAATGAGCAGTTCTTC.

This clonotype has more than one count but fewer than ten. The chain links TRBV27 to TRBJ1-2, with unresolved D. Per germline, CDR1 MNHEY and CDR2 SMNVEV (reference sequence). The V end lost 4 bases, the J end lost 3 bases, and 12 bases lay between the germline ends. This CDR3 region has 14 residues. The CDR3 is CASSSNQDYYGYTF. The DNA of the CDR3 is TGTGCCAGCAGTTCCAACCAGGACTACTATGGCTACACCTTC.

The table lists this clonotype with many counts. One end of the junction does not line up with germline, which may come from a read error. The chain carries TRBV6-1 and TRBJ2-3; D is unresolved. The CDR3 spans 12 residues. The germline gives CDR1 MNHNS, CDR2 SASEGT. DNA for the CDR3: TGCGCCAGCAGTGGATCCACAGATACGCAGTATTTT. This encodes CASSGSTDTQYF.

This clonotype was observed a few times. The genes are TRBV6-1 and TRBJ1-4; D remains unclear. Looked up from germline, CDR1 is MNHNS and CDR2 is SASEGT. Trimming took off 4 bases at V and 10 bases at J, with 10 bases between the two ends. CDR3 length: 12 amino acids. The CDR3 nucleotides read TGTGCCAGCAGTGCTCTGGAGGGAAAACTGTTTTTT. It encodes CASSALEGKLFF.

Only a few counts were recorded for this clonotype. The CDR3 nucleotides are TGTGCCAGCAGCCCCGGTGGCATTCAGTACTTC. Encoded protein: CASSPGGIQYF. V usage is TRBV7-3 and J usage is TRBJ2-4, with D hard to call. Germline CDR1 SGHTA, CDR2 FQGTGA. The ends were cut back, 5 bases at V and 9 bases at J, with 8 bases in the middle. CDR3 length: 11 residues.

This clonotype was seen a handful of times. The V and J genes are TRBV12-3 or TRBV12-4 and TRBJ1-3; a possible D gene is TRBD1 (5 bases). V was pared by 4 bases and J by 4 bases, with 8 bases between. The CDR3 has 13 amino acids. CDR3: CASSSGAGNTIYF. The CDR3 DNA reads as TGTGCCAGCAGTTCCGGGGCCGGAAACACCATATATTTT.